The present entry profiles one TCR beta chain with its context. What it binds is unknown. The data originate from a study of T-cell memory formation after mild COVID-19. General study findings and limits: CD4+ contracting clones lay mainly in CM and EM, CD8+ ones in EMRA. Cross-reactive memory appears to have joined, as suggested by some responding clones showing up in pre-infection memory.

Researchers used 5'RACE with constant-segment primers to make TCR alpha and TCR beta cDNA libraries that carry sample barcodes and UMIs. TCRdb processed the 5' RACE reads anew with MiXCR; each CDR3 protein has one entry. The sample comprises 550,000 to 600,000 distinct CDR3 sequences, 15% to 20% of which are singletons, and around 7.8% rests with the top ten. CDR1 KGHDR and CDR2 SFDVKD come from the germline V gene. The CDR3 is 15 amino acids. V was trimmed by 3 bases and J by 1 base, leaving 6 bases between them. Sample: PBMCs or a T cell subset sorted from them (not recorded which). J is TRBJ2-6 and V is TRBV24-1, with a tentative D call TRBD2 (5 bases). The clonotype originates from an adult woman who had mild COVID-19 (a few samples of this study predate the infection). Cell type and time point are not known. The CDR3 spells CATSDRGSGANVLTF. The CDR3 bases are TGTGCCACCAGTGATCGAGGGTCTGGGGCCAACGTCCTGACTTTC.